Reported below is one TCR beta chain. What it binds is not known. PCR amplification relied on 60 Vbeta primers (plus 13 Jbeta primers). Produced via immunoSEQ multiplex PCR; TCRdb's table is partial and in-frame only. The sample has 150,000 to 200,000 clones, 75% to 80% seen once. The CDR3 totals 13 residues. CDR1 is MDHEN, CDR2 SYDVKM, per germline. V was clipped by 7 bases and J by 4 bases, with 13 bases between them. The data were taken from a study of cytomegalovirus exposure and HLA in healthy donors. Whole-study findings and limits: A later analysis reportedly found fewer N-insertions in an Asian-associated ancestry cluster than the approximately 730-donor mean.

Source material: PBMCs. The gene calls are TRBV28 and TRBJ1-2; D is undetermined. This TCR was recovered from a man in his forties or fifties in good health and CMV-seropositive. CDR3: CASIPSNSYGYTF. For the CDR3, the DNA is TGTGCCAGCATCCCGTCTAACTCCTATGGCTACACCTTC.